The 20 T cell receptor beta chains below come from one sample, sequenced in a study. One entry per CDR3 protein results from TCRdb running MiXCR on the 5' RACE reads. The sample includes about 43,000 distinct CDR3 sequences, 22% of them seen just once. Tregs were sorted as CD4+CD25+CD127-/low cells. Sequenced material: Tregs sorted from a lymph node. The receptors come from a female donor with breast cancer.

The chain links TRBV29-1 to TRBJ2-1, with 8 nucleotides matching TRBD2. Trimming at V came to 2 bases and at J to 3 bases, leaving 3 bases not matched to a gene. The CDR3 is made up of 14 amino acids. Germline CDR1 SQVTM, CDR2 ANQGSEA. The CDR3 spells CSVETGLDYNEQFF. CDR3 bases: TGCAGCGTTGAAACGGGACTAGACTACAATGAGCAGTTCTTC.

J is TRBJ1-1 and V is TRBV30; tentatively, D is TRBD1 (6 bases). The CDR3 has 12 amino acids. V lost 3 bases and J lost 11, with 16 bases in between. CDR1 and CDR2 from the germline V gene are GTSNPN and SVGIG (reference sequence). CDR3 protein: CAWRAAAGAAFF. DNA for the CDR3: TGTGCCTGGAGGGCCGCAGCGGGGGCGGCTTTCTTT.

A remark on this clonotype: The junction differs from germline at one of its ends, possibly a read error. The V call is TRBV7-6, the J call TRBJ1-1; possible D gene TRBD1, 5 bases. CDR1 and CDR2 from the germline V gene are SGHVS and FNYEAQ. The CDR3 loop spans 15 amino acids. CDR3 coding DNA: TGTGCCAGCAGCTTAGCCGGGGCGTCGAACACTGACGCTTTCTTT. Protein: CASSLAGASNTDAFF.

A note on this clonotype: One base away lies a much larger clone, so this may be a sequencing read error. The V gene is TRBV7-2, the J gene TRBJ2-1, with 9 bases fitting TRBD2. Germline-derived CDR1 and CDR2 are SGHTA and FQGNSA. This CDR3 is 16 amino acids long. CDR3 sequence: CASSLDALAGVGEQLF. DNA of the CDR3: TGTGCCAGCAGCTTAGATGCCTTAGCGGGAGTGGGTGAGCAGCTCTTC.

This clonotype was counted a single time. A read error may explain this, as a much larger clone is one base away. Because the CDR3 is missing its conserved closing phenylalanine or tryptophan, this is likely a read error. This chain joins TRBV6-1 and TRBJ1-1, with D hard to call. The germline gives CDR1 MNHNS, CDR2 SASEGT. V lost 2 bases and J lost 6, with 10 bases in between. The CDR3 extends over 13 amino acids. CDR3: CASSEIGRSEAFV. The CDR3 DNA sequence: TGTGCCAGCAGTGAAATCGGCAGATCTGAAGCTTTCGTT.

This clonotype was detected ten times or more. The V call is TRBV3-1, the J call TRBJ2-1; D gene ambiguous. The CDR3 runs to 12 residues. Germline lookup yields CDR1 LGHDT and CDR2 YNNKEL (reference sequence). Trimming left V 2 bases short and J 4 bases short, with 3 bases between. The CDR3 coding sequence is TGTGCCAGCAGCCAAAATTACAATGAGCAGTTCTTC. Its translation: CASSQNYNEQFF.

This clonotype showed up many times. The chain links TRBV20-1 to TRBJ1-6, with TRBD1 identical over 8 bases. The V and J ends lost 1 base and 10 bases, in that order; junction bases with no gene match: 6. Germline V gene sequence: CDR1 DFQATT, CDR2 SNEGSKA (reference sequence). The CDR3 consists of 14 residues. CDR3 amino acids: CSARGQGMGSPLHF. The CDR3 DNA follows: TGCAGTGCTAGAGGACAGGGGATGGGATCACCCCTCCACTTT.

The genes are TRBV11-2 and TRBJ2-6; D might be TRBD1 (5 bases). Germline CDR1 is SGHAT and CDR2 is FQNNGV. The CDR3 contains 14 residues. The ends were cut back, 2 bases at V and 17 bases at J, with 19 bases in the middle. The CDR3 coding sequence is TGTGCCAGCAGCTTACAGTCTGGGGCCAACATCTTGACTTTC. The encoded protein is CASSLQSGANILTF.

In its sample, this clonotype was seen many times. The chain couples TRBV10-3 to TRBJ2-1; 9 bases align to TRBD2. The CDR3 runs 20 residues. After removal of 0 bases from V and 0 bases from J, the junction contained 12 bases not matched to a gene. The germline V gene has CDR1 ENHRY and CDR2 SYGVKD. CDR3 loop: CAISESAGGQSPSSYNEQFF. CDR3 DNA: TGTGCCATCAGTGAGTCAGCGGGGGGCCAATCCCCCAGCTCCTACAATGAGCAGTTCTTC.

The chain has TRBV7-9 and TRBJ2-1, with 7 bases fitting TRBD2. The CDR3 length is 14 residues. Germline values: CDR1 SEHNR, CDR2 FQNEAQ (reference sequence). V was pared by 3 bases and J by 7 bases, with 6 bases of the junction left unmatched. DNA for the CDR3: TGTGCCAGCAGCTTCCCAGCGGGACGAAATGAGCAGTTCTTC. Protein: CASSFPAGRNEQFF.

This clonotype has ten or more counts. Here the CDR3 DNA reads TGTGCCAGCAGCTTAACGCCAGGGGGAGAGCAGTACTTC. Encoded protein: CASSLTPGGEQYF. The J gene is TRBJ2-7, the V gene TRBV7-3; 7 nucleotides line up with TRBD1. V lost 0 bases, J lost 7 bases, and 3 bases stayed unmatched. The CDR3 spans 13 residues. Germline-derived CDR1 and CDR2 are SGHTA and FQGTGA.

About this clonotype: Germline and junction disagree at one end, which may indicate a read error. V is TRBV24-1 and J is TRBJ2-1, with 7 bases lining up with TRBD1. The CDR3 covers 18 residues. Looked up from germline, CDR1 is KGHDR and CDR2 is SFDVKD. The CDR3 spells CATSDDYSGGFSYNEEFF. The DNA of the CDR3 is TGTGCCACCAGTGATGATTACTCAGGGGGATTCTCCTATAATGAGGAGTTCTTC.

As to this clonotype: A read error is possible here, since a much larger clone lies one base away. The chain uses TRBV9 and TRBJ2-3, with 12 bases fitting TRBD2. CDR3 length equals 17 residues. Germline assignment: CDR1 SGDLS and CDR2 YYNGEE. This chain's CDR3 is CASSDRLAGDRIDTRYF. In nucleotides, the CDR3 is TGTGCCAGCAGCGACCGACTAGCGGGAGACCGTATAGATACGCGGTATTTT.

The CDR3 reads CASSLRRTSGRRSYNEQFF. CDR3 DNA sequence: TGTGCCAGCAGCTTACGCCGGACTAGCGGGAGGCGGTCCTACAATGAGCAGTTCTTC. This chain joins TRBV7-3 and TRBJ2-1, with TRBD2 identical over 14 bases. This CDR3 has 19 residues. V was pared by 2 bases and J by 1 base, with 7 bases of the junction left unmatched. Germline CDR1 reads SGHTA; CDR2 reads FQGTGA.

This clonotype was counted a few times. CDR3 coding DNA: TGTGCCAGCAGCTTGGTGGTAGCGGGGCAACAAGAGACCCAGTACTTC. It is translated as CASSLVVAGQQETQYF. This chain uses TRBV5-6 with TRBJ2-5; 8 nucleotides align to TRBD2. Trimming removed 0 bases from V and 2 bases from J; junction bases left unmatched: 6. The CDR3 is 16 residues long. Germline lookup yields CDR1 SGHDT and CDR2 YYEEEE.

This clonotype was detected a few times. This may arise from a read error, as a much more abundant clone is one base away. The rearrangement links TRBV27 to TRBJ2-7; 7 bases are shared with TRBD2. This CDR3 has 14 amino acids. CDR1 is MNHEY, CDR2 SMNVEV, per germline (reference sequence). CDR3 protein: CAGSLSGVTYEQYF. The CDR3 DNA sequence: TGTGCCGGCAGTTTAAGCGGGGTCACCTACGAGCAGTACTTC.

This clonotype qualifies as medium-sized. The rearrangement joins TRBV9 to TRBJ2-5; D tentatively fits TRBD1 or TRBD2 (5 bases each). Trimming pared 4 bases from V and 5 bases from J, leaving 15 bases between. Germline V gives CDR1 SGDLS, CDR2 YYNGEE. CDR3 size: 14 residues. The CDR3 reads CASSPTLGAETQYF. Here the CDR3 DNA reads TGTGCCAGCAGCCCTACACTCGGGGCGGAGACCCAGTACTTC.

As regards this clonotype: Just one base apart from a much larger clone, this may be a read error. The CDR3 nucleotides are TGTGCCAGCAGCCAAGATTCGGCTACACCCCTCCACTTT. Its protein is CASSQDSATPLHF. The gene calls are TRBV4-2 and TRBJ1-6, with D uncertain. The CDR3 covers 13 residues. Germline V gene data show CDR1 as LGHNA and CDR2 as YNFKEQ. Deletions cut 0 bases from V and 11 bases from J, with 8 bases between.

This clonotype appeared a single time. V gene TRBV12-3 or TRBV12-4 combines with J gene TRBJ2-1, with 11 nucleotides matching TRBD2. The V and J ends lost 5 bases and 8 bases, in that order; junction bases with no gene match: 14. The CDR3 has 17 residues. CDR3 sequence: CASSPSALAGGRDEQFF. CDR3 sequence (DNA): TGTGCCAGCAGTCCGAGCGCTCTAGCGGGAGGCCGGGATGAGCAGTTCTTC.

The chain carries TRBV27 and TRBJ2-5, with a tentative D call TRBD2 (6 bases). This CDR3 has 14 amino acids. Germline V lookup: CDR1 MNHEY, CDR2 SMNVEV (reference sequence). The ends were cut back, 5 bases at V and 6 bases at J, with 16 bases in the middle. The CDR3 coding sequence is TGTGCCAGCAGTACGACTAGTTCGGGTCAGACCCAGTACTTC. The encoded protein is CASSTTSSGQTQYF.